The clone carrying this T cell receptor (beta chain) came up many times. This CDR3 has 15 residues. The germline V gene encodes CDR1 SGHTA and CDR2 FQGNSA. V lost 3 bases to trimming and J lost 2 bases; unmatched junction nucleotides: 5. Using RNA transcripts as the source, TCR beta CDR3 regions were amplified. Using the HTBI primer set, a first-round RT-PCR was run on the TCR CDR3. TCRdb reanalysed the multiplex PCR reads using MiXCR and keeps one entry per CDR3 protein. Of 600,000 to 650,000 distinct CDR3 sequences listed, 15% to 20% were seen once; the top ten hold approximately 3.9%. This record belongs to a study of T cells in Graves' hyperthyroidism and ophthalmopathy. Study details: Peripheral blood was secured at the point of initial diagnosis, before any treatment.

The rearrangement uses TRBV7-2 and TRBJ2-3; 7 bases match TRBD2. Material: blood. The clonotype originates from a woman younger than 45 with Graves' hyperthyroidism. In DNA form, the CDR3 reads TGTGCCAGCAGCTTTGAAGCGGGGTCCACAGATACGCAGTATTTT. Protein sequence: CASSFEAGSTDTQYF.